This passage covers 28 T cell receptor beta chains from one sample sequenced in a study of control samples from healthy donors and cancer patients (dated by TCRdb to 2018 to 2020). The protocol used for the library was the immunoSEQ multiplex PCR assay. TCRdb retrieved this table from immuneACCESS and kept in-frame rearrangements only. Not all clones are present; in checked studies, unresolved V genes account for under half, and no reason is known for the remainder. A total of tens of thousands of clones appear in this sample, around 91% of them only once. Approximately 15% of the sample rests with the top ten. Material for sequencing was blood. Receptors were obtained from a man aged 25 to 40 in good health.

V usage is TRBV2 and J usage is TRBJ1-2, with TRBD1 as a possible D gene (6 bases). V lost 6 bases, J lost 8 bases, and 13 bases lay in between. CDR1 and CDR2 (germline): SNHLY, FYNNEI. This CDR3 has 12 residues. The CDR3 nucleotides read TGTGCCAGCAGGGAACAGGGTCCAGGCTACACCTTC. Protein: CASREQGPGYTF.

This chain uses TRBV20-1 with TRBJ1-6, with 8 bases fitting TRBD1. The CDR3 loop spans 14 amino acids. J lost 7 bases, V lost 3 bases, and 5 bases had no gene match. Germline CDR1 and CDR2: DFQATT and SNEGSKA (reference sequence). This chain's CDR3 is CSASNQGANSPLHF. The CDR3 coding sequence is TGCAGTGCTAGTAATCAGGGGGCGAATTCACCCCTCCACTTT.

The chain links TRBV29-1 to TRBJ1-1; D is unclear. CDR1 is SQVTM, CDR2 ANQGSEA, per germline. The germline V and J ends were trimmed by 3 bases and 4 bases, with 6 bases remaining between them. The CDR3 runs to 11 residues. The CDR3 reads CSVEEGTEAFF. The CDR3 coding sequence is TGCAGCGTTGAGGAGGGCACTGAAGCTTTCTTT. The variable domain in full, completed from reference TRBV29-1 and TRBJ1-1, reads SAVISQKPSRDICQRGTSLTIQCQVDSQVTMMFWYRQQPGQSLTLIATANQGSEATYESGFVIDKFPISRPNLTFSTLTVSNMSPEDSSIYLCSVEEGTEAFFGQGTRLTVV.

The J gene is TRBJ2-3, the V gene TRBV7-8, with a possible D match to TRBD1 (6 bases). The CDR3 is made up of 17 amino acids. The V end lost 1 base, the J end lost 1 base, and 15 bases lay between the germline ends. Germline CDR1 reads SGHVS; CDR2 reads FQNEAQ. Written as DNA, the CDR3 is TGTGCCAGCAGCTTAGTTAGCCGGGACACCGGCACAGATACGCAGTATTTT. Translation: CASSLVSRDTGTDTQYF.

The chain has TRBV6-2 or TRBV6-3 and TRBJ1-2, with a weak D call TRBD1 (5 bases). Per germline, CDR1 MNHEY and CDR2 SVGEGT. V was clipped by 5 bases and J by 0 bases, with 13 bases between them. This CDR3 spans 15 amino acids. CDR3 DNA: TGTGCCAGCAGTCGTCTCAGGGACTCTAACTATGGCTACACCTTC. Translation: CASSRLRDSNYGYTF.

The chain's CDR3 is CASRPGQGAFEKLFF. DNA for the CDR3: TGTGCCAGCAGACCGGGACAGGGGGCATTTGAAAAACTGTTTTTT. The chain employs TRBV2 and TRBJ1-4; 12 nucleotides align to TRBD1. CDR1 and CDR2 from the germline V gene are SNHLY and FYNNEI. The CDR3 is made up of 15 amino acids. V was clipped by 6 bases and J by 7 bases; unmatched bases: 6.

The V and J genes are TRBV5-1 and TRBJ1-1; no reliable D call. CDR3 length equals 15 residues. Germline V gives CDR1 SGHRS, CDR2 YFSETQ. V gave up 0 bases and J gave up 1 base, with 10 bases separating them. CDR3 bases: TGCGCCAGCAGCTTGGCTTCGCTGGGGAACACTGAAGCTTTCTTT. Translated: CASSLASLGNTEAFF. Full variable domain (remainder filled in from reference TRBV5-1 and TRBJ1-1): KAGVTQTPRYLIKTRGQQVTLSCSPISGHRSVSWYQQTPGQGLQFLFEYFSETQRNKGNFPGRFSGRQFSNSRSEMNVSTLELGDSALYLCASSLASLGNTEAFFGQGTRLTVV.

The chain couples TRBV5-1 to TRBJ1-2; maybe TRBD1 (5 bases). The CDR3 contains 15 residues. V gave up 4 bases and J gave up 7 bases, with 20 bases separating them. CDR1 and CDR2 (germline): SGHRS, YFSETQ. This CDR3 is CASSTSGRGEGGYTF. The CDR3 nucleotides are TGCGCCAGCAGCACCTCGGGACGGGGTGAAGGTGGCTACACCTTC.

This clone was seen a handful of times. This chain connects TRBV19 to TRBJ2-7; D tentatively reads TRBD1 or TRBD2 (5 bases each). Between the trimmed V and J ends, which lost 5 bases and 1 base, there was a span of 12 bases. The CDR3 loop spans 14 amino acids. Germline values: CDR1 LNHDA, CDR2 SQIVND (reference sequence). DNA of the CDR3: TGTGCCAGTAGTGGAAGGGACGGATCCTACGAGCAGTACTTC. Translating gives CASSGRDGSYEQYF. Full variable domain (rest looked up from reference TRBV19 and TRBJ2-7): DGGITQSPKYLFRKEGQNVTLSCEQNLNHDAMYWYRQDPGQGLRLIYYSQIVNDFQKGDIAEGYSVSREKKESFPLTVTSAQKNPTAFYLCASSGRDGSYEQYFGPGTRLTVT.

V gene TRBV18 combines with J gene TRBJ2-1, with 8 positions matching TRBD2. Germline-derived CDR1 and CDR2 are KGHSH and LQKENI. V trimming: 5 bases; J trimming: 3 bases; junction bases outside the gene matches: 6. CDR3 length equals 15 residues. The CDR3 protein is CASSESGGHYNEQFF. The CDR3 bases are TGTGCCAGCTCAGAAAGCGGGGGCCACTACAATGAGCAGTTCTTC.

The chain recombines TRBV28 with TRBJ1-3, with a tentative D call TRBD1 (6 bases). The CDR3 spans 18 residues. The germline V gene encodes CDR1 MDHEN and CDR2 SYDVKM. The V end lost 6 bases, the J end lost 0 bases, and 21 bases lay between the germline ends. CDR3 nucleotide sequence: TGTGCCAGCAGGGGAGAAGGGACAACTATCGACTCTGGAAACACCATATATTTT. Residues: CASRGEGTTIDSGNTIYF.

The chain has TRBV5-5 and TRBJ2-7; 10 bases agree with TRBD1. This CDR3 spans 15 amino acids. The junction had 6 bases not matched to a gene; V was cut back by 4 bases and J by 2 bases. Germline V gene data show CDR1 as SGHKS and CDR2 as YYEKEE (reference sequence). The CDR3 here is CASSAGQGIPYEQYF. The CDR3 nucleotides are TGTGCCAGCAGCGCGGGACAGGGGATCCCCTACGAGCAGTACTTC.

The V gene is TRBV20-1, the J gene TRBJ1-2; tentatively, D is TRBD1 (5 bases). The CDR3 sequence is 15 residues long. Germline CDR1 DFQATT, CDR2 SNEGSKA (reference sequence). Trimming removed 3 bases from V and 1 base from J, with 15 bases in between. CDR3 DNA: TGCAGTGCTAGTGGCTGGGGCAGAAGTAACTATGGCTACACCTTC. Translation: CSASGWGRSNYGYTF.

The V call is TRBV4-2, the J call TRBJ2-3, with D unclear. With 1 base removed from V and 2 bases from J, the gap between germline ends came to 13 bases. This CDR3 is 16 amino acids long. CDR1 and CDR2 (germline): LGHNA, YNFKEQ. In nucleotides, the CDR3 is TGTGCCAGCAGCCAAGGGTGGGGAAAACCCACAGATACGCAGTATTTT. This sequence encodes CASSQGWGKPTDTQYF.

The CDR3 sequence is CASRDGQLEMNTEAFF. The CDR3, as DNA: TGTGCCAGCAGAGATGGACAGCTAGAAATGAACACTGAAGCTTTCTTT. The V call is TRBV27, the J call TRBJ1-1, with D possibly matching TRBD1 (6 bases). The CDR3 spans 16 residues. Germline V gene sequence: CDR1 MNHEY, CDR2 SMNVEV (reference sequence). Deletions cut 6 bases from V and 0 bases from J, with 17 bases between.

With respect to this clone: Other DNA sequences in this specimen translate into the identical CDR3. V usage is TRBV2 and J usage is TRBJ2-5, with 10 bases identical to TRBD1. CDR1 and CDR2 from the germline V gene are SNHLY and FYNNEI. The V segment lost 4 bases and the J segment 4 bases; nucleotides outside the gene matches: 0. CDR3 length equals 13 residues. The CDR3 protein is CASSGDRGETQYF. The CDR3 bases are TGTGCCAGCAGTGGGGACAGGGGAGAGACCCAGTACTTC.

The chain employs TRBV27 and TRBJ1-2; D ambiguous. From germline, CDR1 is MNHEY and CDR2 SMNVEV (reference sequence). The ends were cut back, 2 bases at V and 8 bases at J, with 9 bases in the middle. CDR3 length: 12 amino acids. CDR3 sequence (DNA): TGTGCCAGCAGTTTAAATGGTCGCGGCTACACCTTC. Translation: CASSLNGRGYTF.

V and J are TRBV7-2 and TRBJ1-2; a possible D gene is TRBD1 (6 bases). Germline V gene sequence: CDR1 SGHTA, CDR2 FQGNSA. The V end was cut by 2 bases, the J end by 8 bases, with 9 bases between. This CDR3 has 12 amino acids. The chain's CDR3 is CASSLYGGGYTF. The CDR3 DNA follows: TGTGCCAGCAGCTTATATGGGGGCGGCTACACCTTC.

The V call is TRBV5-5, the J call TRBJ1-2, with D hard to call. Trimming took off 1 base at V and 3 bases at J, with 10 bases between the two ends. The CDR3 totals 14 residues. Germline assignment: CDR1 SGHKS and CDR2 YYEKEE (reference sequence). CDR3 sequence: CASSLIREDYGYTF. The CDR3 DNA follows: TGTGCCAGCAGCTTGATCAGAGAGGACTATGGCTACACCTTC. Based on the CDR3 plus reference TRBV5-5 and TRBJ1-2, the full variable domain is DAGVTQSPTHLIKTRGQQVTLRCSPISGHKSVSWYQQVLGQGPQFIFQYYEKEERGRGNFPDRFSARQFPNYSSELNVNALLLGDSALYLCASSLIREDYGYTFGSGTRLTVV.

The chain has TRBV5-1 and TRBJ2-3; tentative D call: TRBD1 (6 bases). The CDR3 sequence is 15 residues long. Germline lookup yields CDR1 SGHRS and CDR2 YFSETQ. V lost 5 bases to trimming and J lost 4 bases, with 17 bases between them. The chain's CDR3 is CASRPTGIGADTQYF. CDR3 DNA sequence: TGCGCCAGCAGACCAACAGGGATTGGTGCAGATACGCAGTATTTT.

The table lists this clone with a count of one. The chain combines TRBV18 with TRBJ2-5, with D unclear. The CDR3 totals 19 residues. Germline values: CDR1 KGHSH, CDR2 LQKENI. V lost 2 bases and J lost 3, with 25 bases in between. Here the CDR3 DNA reads TGTGCCAGCTCACCAAGGATCTCGAGCCAGCGCTCCACCGAAGAGACCCAGTACTTC. Amino acid sequence: CASSPRISSQRSTEETQYF.

V usage is TRBV4-1 and J usage is TRBJ2-1, with D uncertain. The V gene's germline CDR1 is MGHRA and CDR2 YSYEKL. V was cut by 0 bases and J by 7 bases, with 19 bases left in between. This CDR3 has 17 residues. The CDR3 sequence is CASSQEARGRRSNEQFF. The DNA for the CDR3 is TGCGCCAGCAGCCAAGAAGCGCGAGGAAGGAGATCGAATGAGCAGTTCTTC.

The sample holds one count of this clone. The rearrangement uses TRBV19 and TRBJ1-3; 10 nucleotides agree with TRBD1. Looked up from germline, CDR1 is LNHDA and CDR2 is SQIVND (reference sequence). The trim removed 7 bases at V and 7 bases at J, leaving 7 bases unmatched. The CDR3 is 14 residues long. The CDR3 protein is CASNPGGQGNTIYF. CDR3 DNA: TGTGCCAGTAACCCCGGGGGACAGGGGAACACCATATATTTT.

V is TRBV5-6 and J is TRBJ1-2; D gene ambiguous. Germline loops: CDR1 SGHDT, CDR2 YYEEEE. With 4 bases removed from V and 2 bases from J, the gap between germline ends came to 12 bases. This CDR3 has 14 amino acids. CDR3 coding DNA: TGTGCCAGCAGCCCAGGAAACCGAAACTATGGCTACACCTTC. This codes for CASSPGNRNYGYTF.

The chain recombines TRBV12-3 or TRBV12-4 with TRBJ1-1; possibly TRBD1 for D (6 bases). The V gene lost 6 bases and the J gene lost 11 bases, with 19 bases spanning the gap. The CDR3 runs 13 residues. CDR3 in amino acids: CASSPLGAQYAFF. The CDR3 DNA follows: TGTGCCAGCAGCCCCTTGGGGGCCCAATATGCTTTCTTT.

The chain uses TRBV15 and TRBJ1-3; a possible D gene is TRBD1 (5 bases). Germline V gene lookup returns CDR1 LNHNV and CDR2 YYDKDF (reference sequence). Trimming shortened V by 8 bases and J by 3 bases, and 11 bases separated the two germline ends. CDR3 length equals 13 residues. CDR3 region: CATGTAGGNTIYF. In DNA form, the CDR3 reads TGTGCCACCGGGACGGCGGGTGGAAACACCATATATTTT.

The chain joins TRBV4-3 to TRBJ2-1; a possible D gene is TRBD2 (7 bases). The CDR3 runs to 15 residues. V shed 0 bases and J shed 4 bases, with 10 bases lying between them. Germline V gene data show CDR1 as LGHNA and CDR2 as YSLEER. The CDR3 sequence: CASSQERGGYNEQFF. CDR3 DNA: TGCGCCAGCAGCCAAGAGAGGGGGGGTTACAATGAGCAGTTCTTC.

The chain joins TRBV28 to TRBJ2-3; no clear D. The V end was cut by 3 bases, the J end by 1 base, with 11 bases between. The CDR3 has 15 residues. The V gene's germline CDR1 is MDHEN and CDR2 SYDVKM. The CDR3 loop reads CASSLPLQGTDTQYF. CDR3 in DNA: TGTGCCAGCAGTTTGCCCCTGCAGGGCACAGATACGCAGTATTTT.